The clone carrying this TCR beta chain showed up just a few times. Its antigen is still unknown. This entry is derived from a study of response to subunit inactivated influenza vaccine. Overall study findings and caveats: T cells newly recruited by each seasonal influenza vaccination are few, the authors suggested.

TCRdb ran MiXCR on the RT-PCR reads and lists one entry per CDR3 protein. The repertoire holds some 800,000 distinct CDR3 sequences, 21% seen once, with roughly 10% in the top ten. The receptor was derived from a man in his forties or fifties who received an inactivated influenza vaccine. The specimen comprised PBMCs from blood, sampled less than 6 days after vaccination.

The CDR3 region has the DNA TGCGCCAGCAGCTTGGGAGGTATAATACATGGCTACACCTTC. Amino acid sequence: CASSLGGIIHGYTF. The chain joins TRBV5-1 to TRBJ1-2; D uncertain. The CDR3 has 14 residues. Trimming took 0 bases from V and 6 from J, leaving 12 bases between them. The germline V gene has CDR1 SGHRS and CDR2 YFSETQ.